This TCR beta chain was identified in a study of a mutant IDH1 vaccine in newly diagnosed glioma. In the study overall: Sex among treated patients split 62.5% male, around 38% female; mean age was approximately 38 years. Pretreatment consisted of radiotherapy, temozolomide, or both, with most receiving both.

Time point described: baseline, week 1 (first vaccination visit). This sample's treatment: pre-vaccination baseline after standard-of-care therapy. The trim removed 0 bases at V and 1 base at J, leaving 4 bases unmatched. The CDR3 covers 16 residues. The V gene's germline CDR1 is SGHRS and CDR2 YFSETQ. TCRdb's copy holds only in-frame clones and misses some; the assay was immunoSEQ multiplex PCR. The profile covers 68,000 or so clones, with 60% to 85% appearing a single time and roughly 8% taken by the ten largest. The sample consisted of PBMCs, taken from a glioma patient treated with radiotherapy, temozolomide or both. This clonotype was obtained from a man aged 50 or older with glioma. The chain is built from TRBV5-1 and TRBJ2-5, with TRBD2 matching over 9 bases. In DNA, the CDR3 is TGCGCCAGCAGCTTGGAGACTAGCGGAGCCCAAGAGACCCAGTACTTC. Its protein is CASSLETSGAQETQYF.